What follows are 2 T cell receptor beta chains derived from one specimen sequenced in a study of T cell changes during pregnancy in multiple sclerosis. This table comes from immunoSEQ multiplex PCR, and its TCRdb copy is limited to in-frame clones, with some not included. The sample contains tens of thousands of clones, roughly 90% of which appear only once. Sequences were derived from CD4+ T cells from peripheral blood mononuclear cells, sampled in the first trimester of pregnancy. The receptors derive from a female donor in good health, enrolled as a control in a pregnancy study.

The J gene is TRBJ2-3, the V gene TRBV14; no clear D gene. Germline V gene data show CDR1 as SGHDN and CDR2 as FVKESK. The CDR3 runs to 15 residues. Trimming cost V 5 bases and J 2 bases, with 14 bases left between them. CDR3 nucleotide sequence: TGTGCCAGCAGCTTTCTAGACTCCTCCACAGATACGCAGTATTTT. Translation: CASSFLDSSTDTQYF.

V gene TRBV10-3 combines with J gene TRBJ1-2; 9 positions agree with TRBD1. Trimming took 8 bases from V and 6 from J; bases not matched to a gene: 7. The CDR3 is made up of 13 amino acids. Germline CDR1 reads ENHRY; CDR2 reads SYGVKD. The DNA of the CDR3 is TGTGCCATCTGGACAGGGGAAACTGATGGCTACACCTTC. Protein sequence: CAIWTGETDGYTF.